The 30 T cell receptor beta chains below all came from one sample that was sequenced in a study of technical replicates of blood from a handful of donors. The repertoire was sequenced with immunoSEQ multiplex PCR; TCRdb's copy has only in-frame clones and lacks some. The sample lists tens of thousands of clones; approximately 93% were seen once. The sample was T cells isolated from PBMCs. The receptors were gathered from a human donor in good health.

The chain recombines TRBV27 with TRBJ2-7, with TRBD1 matching 8 bases. Germline CDR1 reads MNHEY; CDR2 reads SMNVEV (reference sequence). CDR3 length: 16 amino acids. V lost 4 bases to trimming and J lost 5 bases; unmatched junction nucleotides: 13. In DNA form, the CDR3 reads TGTGCCAGCAGTTCTCTGGTGGGGTGGACAGGGAACGAGCAGTACTTC. Protein sequence: CASSSLVGWTGNEQYF.

V and J are TRBV2 and TRBJ1-4; 8 bases are a match to TRBD1. From germline, CDR1 is SNHLY and CDR2 FYNNEI. V gave up 5 bases and J gave up 4 bases; unmatched junction bases: 3. The CDR3 has 14 residues. The CDR3 spells CASSFDRGNEKLFF. CDR3 bases: TGTGCCAGCAGTTTTGACAGGGGTAATGAAAAACTGTTTTTT.

The rearrangement uses TRBV30 and TRBJ1-3; the D is unclear. Germline V gene data show CDR1 as GTSNPN and CDR2 as SVGIG (reference sequence). Between the trimmed V and J ends, which lost 0 bases and 0 bases, there was a span of 12 bases. CDR3 length equals 16 residues. As DNA, the CDR3 is TGTGCCTGGAGTGTATGGACGGGAGACTCTGGAAACACCATATATTTT. Protein product: CAWSVWTGDSGNTIYF.

The chain carries TRBV28 and TRBJ1-1; D is uncertain. The CDR3 has 14 amino acids. The germline V and J ends were trimmed by 1 base and 2 bases, with 8 bases remaining between them. CDR1 MDHEN and CDR2 SYDVKM come from the germline V gene. The CDR3 bases are TGTGCCAGCAGTTTATCCTACGGTAACACTGAAGCTTTCTTT. It is translated as CASSLSYGNTEAFF. The complete variable domain, with remaining parts taken from reference TRBV28 and TRBJ1-1, reads DVKVTQSSRYLVKRTGEKVFLECVQDMDHENMFWYRQDPGLGLRLIYFSYDVKMKEKGDIPEGYSVSREKKERFSLILESASTNQTSMYLCASSLSYGNTEAFFGQGTRLTVV.

The rearrangement links TRBV2 to TRBJ2-1; 9 bases are a match to TRBD2. Germline V gene data show CDR1 as SNHLY and CDR2 as FYNNEI. With V trimmed by 5 bases and J by 8 bases, 10 bases remained unmatched. This CDR3 spans 15 amino acids. The CDR3 sequence: CASSTLGTSIHEQFF. CDR3 in DNA: TGTGCCAGCAGTACCCTCGGGACTAGCATTCATGAGCAGTTCTTC.

In its sample, this clone was seen once. This chain connects TRBV5-5 to TRBJ1-5; possibly TRBD1 for D (5 bases). The CDR3 consists of 16 residues. CDR1 is SGHKS and CDR2 is YYEKEE in the germline V gene (reference sequence). Trimming stripped 0 bases from V and 0 bases from J, with 10 bases between. The CDR3 DNA reads TGTGCCAGCAGCTTGGTATCGGGGGTTAGCAATCAGCCCCAGCATTTT. Translating it yields CASSLVSGVSNQPQHF.

The V gene is TRBV28, the J gene TRBJ2-2; the D is unclear. V gave up 5 bases and J gave up 6 bases, with 7 bases separating them. Germline V CDR1 and CDR2: MDHEN, SYDVKM. CDR3 length equals 12 residues. CDR3: CASSPQSGELFF. DNA of the CDR3: TGTGCCAGCAGTCCCCAGTCCGGGGAGCTGTTTTTT.

The V call is TRBV2, the J call TRBJ2-6, with 7 bases that match TRBD1. This CDR3 is 18 amino acids long. J was trimmed by 0 bases and V by 4 bases; bases with no gene match: 9. CDR1 and CDR2 (germline): SNHLY, FYNNEI. CDR3 nucleotide sequence: TGTGCCAGCAGTGTTTTCGGCAGGGGGTCCTCTGGGGCCAACGTCCTGACTTTC. This translates into CASSVFGRGSSGANVLTF.

This rearrangement joins TRBV14 to TRBJ2-5; TRBD2 aligns across 10 bases. This CDR3 contains 16 residues. Germline V gene data show CDR1 as SGHDN and CDR2 as FVKESK. Unmatched junction bases numbered 6, after V lost 3 bases and J lost 2 bases. Here the CDR3 DNA reads TGTGCCAGCAGCCATGGACTAGCGGCATCGCAAGAGACCCAGTACTTC. Protein: CASSHGLAASQETQYF.

The count of this clone is one. The rearrangement links TRBV7-8 to TRBJ2-1; D is undetermined. V shed 5 bases and J shed 0 bases, with 14 bases lying between them. The V gene's germline CDR1 is SGHVS and CDR2 FQNEAQ. The CDR3 has 16 residues. CDR3 loop: CASSPMISRSYNEQFF. CDR3 DNA: TGTGCCAGCAGCCCAATGATTAGTCGCTCCTACAATGAGCAGTTCTTC.

CDR3 sequence (DNA): TGCGCCAGCAGCCAAGTTCCTGGACAGGGAACCGGGGAGCTGTTTTTT. Residues: CASSQVPGQGTGELFF. The chain recombines TRBV4-1 with TRBJ2-2; 8 nucleotides line up with TRBD1. Losses at the gene ends were 1 base for V and 5 bases for J; bases not matched to a gene: 6. CDR1 MGHRA and CDR2 YSYEKL come from the germline V gene. The CDR3 consists of 16 residues.

This chain links TRBV9 with TRBJ1-2, with TRBD1 identical over 9 bases. Trimming cost V 3 bases and J 5 bases; bases outside gene matches: 5. Germline values: CDR1 SGDLS, CDR2 YYNGEE. The CDR3 is 14 residues long. The CDR3 DNA reads as TGTGCCAGCAGCGGGGGACAGGGATGGTATGGCTACACCTTC. This encodes CASSGGQGWYGYTF.

This chain connects TRBV7-6 to TRBJ2-7, with 9 bases that match TRBD1. The CDR3 totals 15 residues. Trimming removed 1 base from V and 6 bases from J; junction bases left unmatched: 7. Germline V gives CDR1 SGHVS, CDR2 FNYEAQ. CDR3 residues: CASSLDRGQGVEQYF. CDR3 DNA: TGTGCCAGCAGCTTAGATAGGGGACAGGGCGTCGAGCAGTACTTC.

The chain combines TRBV6-6 with TRBJ2-1; TRBD2 is a possible D gene (6 bases). Trimming took 7 bases from V and 5 from J, leaving 18 bases between them. Germline CDR1 and CDR2: MNHNY and SVGAGI (reference sequence). This CDR3 is 15 amino acids long. CDR3 region: CASTTTRGLNNEQFF. CDR3 DNA sequence: TGTGCCAGCACCACAACCCGGGGGTTAAACAATGAGCAGTTCTTC.

The chain has TRBV7-9 and TRBJ2-7; 8 bases fit TRBD1. The CDR3 has 15 amino acids. Germline CDR1 SEHNR, CDR2 FQNEAQ (reference sequence). Trimming cost V 4 bases and J 1 base; bases outside gene matches: 6. The CDR3 sequence: CASSSKGTGSYEQYF. The CDR3 DNA follows: TGTGCCAGCAGCTCCAAGGGGACAGGATCCTACGAGCAGTACTTC.

V gene TRBV6-5 combines with J gene TRBJ1-1; D might be TRBD1 (5 bases). The CDR3 consists of 16 residues. V was clipped by 2 bases and J by 3 bases, with 16 bases between them. Germline loops: CDR1 MNHEY, CDR2 SVGAGI. The CDR3 sequence is CASSYPSLGGDTEAFF. CDR3 nucleotide sequence: TGTGCCAGCAGTTACCCCTCATTGGGGGGGGACACTGAAGCTTTCTTT.

The CDR3, as DNA: TGTGCCAGCAGCTTACGGACTAGCGGGGGCGAGCAGTACTTC. It is translated as CASSLRTSGGEQYF. This chain uses TRBV7-9 with TRBJ2-7; 13 bases are a match to TRBD2. The J segment lost 6 bases and the V segment lost 2 bases, leaving 1 base of the junction unmatched. Germline CDR1 SEHNR, CDR2 FQNEAQ (reference sequence). The CDR3 totals 14 residues.

This sequence joins TRBV13 and TRBJ1-1; D remains ambiguous. Germline values: CDR1 PRHDT, CDR2 FYEKMQ (reference sequence). The CDR3 sequence is 17 residues long. The germline V and J ends were trimmed by 3 bases and 4 bases, with 21 bases remaining between them. CDR3 protein: CASSFLLGRSSTTEAFF. The CDR3 DNA is TGTGCCAGCAGCTTTTTGCTTGGGAGGAGTTCGACCACTGAAGCTTTCTTT.

This clone was seen a few times. The J gene is TRBJ2-2, the V gene TRBV4-2; D possibly corresponds to TRBD2 (7 bases). Looked up from germline, CDR1 is LGHNA and CDR2 is YNFKEQ. The V end was cut by 5 bases, the J end by 3 bases, with 16 bases between. The CDR3 covers 16 residues. The CDR3 loop is CASSSARGGYTGELFF. CDR3 in DNA: TGTGCCAGCAGCTCCGCAAGGGGGGGATACACCGGGGAGCTGTTTTTT.

The chain uses TRBV9 and TRBJ2-5; 8 bases match TRBD1. The length of the CDR3 is 16 residues. From germline, CDR1 is SGDLS and CDR2 YYNGEE. Germline trimming cut 0 bases from V and 5 bases from J; bases unmatched to any gene: 9. CDR3 protein: CASSVAGGPGRETQYF. CDR3 sequence (DNA): TGTGCCAGCAGCGTAGCAGGGGGCCCGGGCCGGGAGACCCAGTACTTC.

The J gene is TRBJ2-1, the V gene TRBV5-6; D is perhaps TRBD2 (7 bases). Germline CDR1 SGHDT, CDR2 YYEEEE. Trimming shortened V by 0 bases and J by 9 bases, and 16 bases separated the two germline ends. This CDR3 region has 15 residues. CDR3 region: CASSLGTRGEVEQFF. CDR3 DNA: TGTGCCAGCAGCTTGGGGACTAGGGGGGAAGTTGAGCAGTTCTTC. The full variable domain, rest sourced from reference TRBV5-6 and TRBJ2-1, is DAGVTQSPTHLIKTRGQQVTLRCSPKSGHDTVSWYQQALGQGPQFIFQYYEEEERQRGNFPDRFSGHQFPNYSSELNVNALLLGDSALYLCASSLGTRGEVEQFFGPGTRLTVL.

CDR3 in DNA: TGTGCCAGCAGTTTAGATGGACAGGGTCTGAAGAGCTCCTATAATTCACCCCTCCACTTT. As protein: CASSLDGQGLKSSYNSPLHF. This rearrangement joins TRBV28 to TRBJ1-6; 8 positions match TRBD1. V lost 2 bases and J lost 0; bases outside the gene matches: 12. Per the germline V gene, CDR1 is MDHEN and CDR2 is SYDVKM. The CDR3 has 20 residues.

V is TRBV27 and J is TRBJ2-6, with D possibly matching TRBD2 (6 bases). Trimming removed 5 bases from V and 0 bases from J, with 14 bases in between. The CDR3 spans 17 residues. Germline lookup yields CDR1 MNHEY and CDR2 SMNVEV (reference sequence). CDR3 DNA sequence: TGTGCCAGCAGTACCGGGGGAGGTCTCTCTGGGGCCAACGTCCTGACTTTC. Its translation is CASSTGGGLSGANVLTF. Complete variable domain (other parts from reference TRBV27 and TRBJ2-6): EAQVTQNPRYLITVTGKKLTVTCSQNMNHEYMSWYRQDPGLGLRQIYYSMNVEVTDKGDVPEGYKVSRKEKRNFPLILESPSPNQTSLYFCASSTGGGLSGANVLTFGAGSRLTVL.

The V and J genes are TRBV5-1 and TRBJ2-5; 9 positions agree with TRBD2. The CDR3 extends over 13 amino acids. The trim removed 5 bases at V and 4 bases at J, leaving 3 bases unmatched. CDR1 and CDR2 (germline): SGHRS, YFSETQ. CDR3 sequence (DNA): TGCGCCAGCAGACCTAGCGGGACAGAGACCCAGTACTTC. Residues: CASRPSGTETQYF.

V usage is TRBV4-1 and J usage is TRBJ2-5; 7 positions agree with TRBD2. CDR3 length: 15 amino acids. Germline V gene lookup returns CDR1 MGHRA and CDR2 YSYEKL. The V gene end was trimmed by 0 bases and the J gene end by 3 bases; junction bases not matched to a gene: 4. This CDR3 is CASSQDLAGEETQYF. CDR3 DNA: TGCGCCAGCAGCCAAGATCTTGCGGGGGAAGAGACCCAGTACTTC.

The chain combines TRBV28 with TRBJ2-5; no clear D. Germline V gene sequence: CDR1 MDHEN, CDR2 SYDVKM. The CDR3 is 13 amino acids. Trimming took 5 bases from V and 2 from J, leaving 9 bases between them. CDR3 bases: TGTGCCAGCAGTCTAAGTCCTCAAGAGACCCAGTACTTC. It codes for CASSLSPQETQYF.

The chain has TRBV5-1 and TRBJ1-2; no clear D gene. The germline gives CDR1 SGHRS, CDR2 YFSETQ. The CDR3 has 12 amino acids. V was cut by 0 bases and J by 8 bases, with 8 bases left in between. The CDR3 loop is CASSLEPGGYTF. CDR3 nucleotide sequence: TGCGCCAGCAGCTTGGAGCCAGGAGGCTACACCTTC. The full variable domain, with the rest looked up from reference TRBV5-1 and TRBJ1-2, is KAGVTQTPRYLIKTRGQQVTLSCSPISGHRSVSWYQQTPGQGLQFLFEYFSETQRNKGNFPGRFSGRQFSNSRSEMNVSTLELGDSALYLCASSLEPGGYTFGSGTRLTVV.

The rearrangement joins TRBV27 to TRBJ1-3, with D possibly matching TRBD1 (5 bases). The germline V gene has CDR1 MNHEY and CDR2 SMNVEV (reference sequence). Deletions cut 6 bases from V and 0 bases from J, with 12 bases between. CDR3 size: 15 residues. CDR3 bases: TGTGCCAGCAGCCCGACAGCTATCTCTGGAAACACCATATATTTT. This codes for CASSPTAISGNTIYF.

This chain connects TRBV9 to TRBJ2-2, with TRBD2 as a possible D gene (5 bases). Trimming stripped 0 bases from V and 6 bases from J, with 15 bases between. The CDR3 loop spans 16 amino acids. Germline V CDR1 and CDR2: SGDLS, YYNGEE. This CDR3 is CASSVVPSSLSGELFF. The CDR3 coding sequence is TGTGCCAGCAGCGTAGTTCCTAGCTCGCTCTCCGGGGAGCTGTTTTTT.

The rearrangement uses TRBV5-6 and TRBJ2-5; the D gene is possibly TRBD1 (6 bases). Trimming removed 0 bases from V and 5 bases from J, with 11 bases in between. The V gene's germline CDR1 is SGHDT and CDR2 YYEEEE. The CDR3 consists of 14 residues. CDR3 residues: CASSLVATGETQYF. The CDR3 nucleotides read TGTGCCAGCAGCTTGGTAGCTACAGGGGAGACCCAGTACTTC.